This T cell receptor beta chain stems from a study of blood T cells in healthy people across ages. The CDR3 length is 12 residues. Germline-derived CDR1 and CDR2 are SQVTM and ANQGSEA. Primers used in a second PCR of roughly 7 to 11 cycles were a sample-barcoded 5' primer and a J-beta primer mix. TCRdb recomputed calls from the 5' RACE reads with MiXCR, one row per CDR3 protein. The sample holds more than 900,000 distinct CDR3 sequences; 25% are singletons and the top ten take 0.75%. This sample was shared with a second study, whose subject was T cells of mothers and their children.

The receptor was isolated from a girl under 10 years old in good health. The genes are TRBV29-1 and TRBJ2-1; D remains unclear. The J call may be in error: the DNA end matches TRBJ2-7 better. Sequencing was performed on blood. Written as DNA, the CDR3 is TGCAGCGTTATACAAGGAACGTACGAGCAGTACTTC. Protein sequence: CSVIQGTYEQYF.